This T cell receptor beta chain was obtained from a study of blood T cell repertoires in COVID-19. About the research overall: The United States, Italy and Spain provided the acute and convalescent COVID-19 samples. The cDNA or gDNA used as material had been derived from T cells, B-cell-depleted T cells, or PBMCs.

CDR1 is SGHRS and CDR2 is YFSETQ in the germline V gene. Trimming shortened V by 0 bases and J by 9 bases, and 19 bases separated the two germline ends. The CDR3 length is 15 residues. In its sample, this clone was seen once. In the source study's methods: Reference gene primer amplification gave estimated nucleated cell counts. TCRdb's copy holds only in-frame clones and misses some; the assay was immunoSEQ multiplex PCR. V and J calls and clone size follow that table, whereas D and trimming were derived from the DNA. The top ten hold roughly 2.2% of the sample, which has hundreds of thousands of clones, around 87% seen once.

This TCR came from a woman aged 50 to 60 who had recovered from COVID-19. V usage is TRBV5-1 and J usage is TRBJ2-7, with TRBD1 as a possible D gene (5 bases). The sequenced sample was peripheral blood. CDR3 sequence reads: CASSLGQGLVVRQYF. The CDR3 region has the DNA TGCGCCAGCAGCTTGGGTCAGGGCCTCGTTGTCCGGCAGTACTTC.